This T cell receptor beta chain is drawn from a study of molecular identifiers for immune sequencing clone quantification. Source material for naive CD8 libraries was roughly 17,000 to 1,100,000 sorted cells, with 10%, 30% or 50% RNA. Preparation of the bulk TCR libraries relied on previously described methods and listed TCR primers. TCRdb recomputed calls from the PCR reads with MiXCR, one row per CDR3 protein. The sample shows about 640,000 distinct CDR3 sequences, about 20% of them seen only once. There are many counts of this clonotype. Trimming took off 5 bases at V and 6 bases at J, with 11 bases between the two ends. Per germline, CDR1 PRHDT and CDR2 FYEKMQ (reference sequence). The CDR3 consists of 13 residues.

This rearrangement joins TRBV13 to TRBJ1-5; D not certain. Sequencing was carried out using naive CD8+ T cells from blood, with Jurkat cell RNA spiked in. Subset specified: FACS-sorted CD8+CD4-CCR7+CD45RA+ naive T cells. This receptor was taken from a human donor in good health. Some libraries in this study had Jurkat cell RNA spiked in. The CDR3: CASSTNRGQPQHF. The CDR3 DNA reads as TGTGCCAGCAGCACCAACAGAGGTCAGCCCCAGCATTTT.